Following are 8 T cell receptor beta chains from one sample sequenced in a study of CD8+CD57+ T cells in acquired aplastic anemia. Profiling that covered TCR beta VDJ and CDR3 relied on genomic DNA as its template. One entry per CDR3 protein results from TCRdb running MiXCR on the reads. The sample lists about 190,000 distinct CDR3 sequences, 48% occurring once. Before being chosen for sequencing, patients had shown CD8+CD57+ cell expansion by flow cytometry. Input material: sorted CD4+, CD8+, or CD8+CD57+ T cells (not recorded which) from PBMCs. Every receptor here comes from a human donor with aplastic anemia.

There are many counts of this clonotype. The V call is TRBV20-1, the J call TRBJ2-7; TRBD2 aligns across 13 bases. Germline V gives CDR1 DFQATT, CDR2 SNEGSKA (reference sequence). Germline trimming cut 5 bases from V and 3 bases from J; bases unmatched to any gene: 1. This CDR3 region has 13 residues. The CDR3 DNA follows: TGCAGTGCTCGGACTAGCGGGAGCTACGAGCAGTACTTC. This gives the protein CSARTSGSYEQYF.

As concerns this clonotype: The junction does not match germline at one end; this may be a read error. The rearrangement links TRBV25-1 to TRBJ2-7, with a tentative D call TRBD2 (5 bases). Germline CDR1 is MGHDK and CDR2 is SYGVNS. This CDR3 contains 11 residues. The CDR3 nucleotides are TGTGCCAGCAGTTTCGGAGGAGTCGGCTCTTTC. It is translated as CASSFGGVGSF.

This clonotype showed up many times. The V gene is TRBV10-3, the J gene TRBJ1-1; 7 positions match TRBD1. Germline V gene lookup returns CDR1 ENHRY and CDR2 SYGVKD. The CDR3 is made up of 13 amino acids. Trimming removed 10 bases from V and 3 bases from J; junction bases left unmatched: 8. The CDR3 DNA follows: TGTGCCACCGCTTATACAGGGGACACTGAAGCTTTCTTT. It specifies CATAYTGDTEAFF.

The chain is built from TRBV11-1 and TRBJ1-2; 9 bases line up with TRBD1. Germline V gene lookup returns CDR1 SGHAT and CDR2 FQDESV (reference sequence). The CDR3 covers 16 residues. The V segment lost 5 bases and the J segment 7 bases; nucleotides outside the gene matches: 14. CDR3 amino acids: CASSPEGGDRASGYTF. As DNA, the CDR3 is TGTGCCAGCAGCCCAGAGGGGGGGGACAGGGCTTCTGGCTACACCTTC.

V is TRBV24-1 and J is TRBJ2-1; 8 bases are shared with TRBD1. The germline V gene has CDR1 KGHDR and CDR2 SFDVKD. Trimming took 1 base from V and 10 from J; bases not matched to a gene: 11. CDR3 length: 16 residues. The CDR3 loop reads CATSDFGQGGFGEQFF. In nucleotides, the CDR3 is TGTGCCACCAGTGATTTTGGACAGGGCGGGTTCGGGGAGCAGTTCTTC.

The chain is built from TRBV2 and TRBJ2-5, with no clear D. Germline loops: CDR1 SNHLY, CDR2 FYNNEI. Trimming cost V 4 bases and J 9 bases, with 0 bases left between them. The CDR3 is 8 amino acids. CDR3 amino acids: CASSAQYF. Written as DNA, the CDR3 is TGTGCCAGCAGTGCCCAGTACTTC.

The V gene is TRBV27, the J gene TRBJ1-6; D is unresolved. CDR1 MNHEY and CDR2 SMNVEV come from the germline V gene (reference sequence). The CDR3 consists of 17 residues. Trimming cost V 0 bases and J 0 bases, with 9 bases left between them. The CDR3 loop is CASSLSRARSYNSPLHF. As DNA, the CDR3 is TGTGCCAGCAGTTTATCGCGGGCCCGCTCCTATAATTCACCCCTCCACTTT.

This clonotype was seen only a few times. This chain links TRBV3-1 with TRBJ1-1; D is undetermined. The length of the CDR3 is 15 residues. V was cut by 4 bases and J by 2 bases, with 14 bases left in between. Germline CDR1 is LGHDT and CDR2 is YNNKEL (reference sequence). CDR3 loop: CASSRAAGANTEAFF. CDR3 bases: TGTGCCAGCAGCCGAGCGGCAGGCGCTAACACTGAAGCTTTCTTT.